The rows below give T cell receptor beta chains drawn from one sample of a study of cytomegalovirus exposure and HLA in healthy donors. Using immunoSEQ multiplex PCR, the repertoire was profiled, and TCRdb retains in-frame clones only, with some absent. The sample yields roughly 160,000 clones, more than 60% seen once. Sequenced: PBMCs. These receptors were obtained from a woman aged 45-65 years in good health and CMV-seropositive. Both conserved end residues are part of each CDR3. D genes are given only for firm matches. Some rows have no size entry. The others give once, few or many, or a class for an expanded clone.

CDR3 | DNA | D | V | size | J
CASSPRGQLMNTEAFF | TGTGCCAGCAGCCCTAGAGGTCAGCTCATGAACACTGAAGCTTTCTTT | . | TRBV13 | . | TRBJ1-1
CASSTITGFSNSPLHF | TGTGCCAGCAGCACCATCACAGGGTTCAGTAATTCACCCCTCCACTTT | . | TRBV5-4 | . | TRBJ1-6
CASSYGGAGSGNTIYF | TGTGCCAGCAGTTACGGAGGTGCGGGCTCTGGAAACACCATATATTTT | . | TRBV6-6 | . | TRBJ1-3
CASRRLAVYYEQYF | TGTGCCAGCAGGAGACTAGCGGTTTACTACGAGCAGTACTTC | TRBD2 | TRBV6-5 | . | TRBJ2-7
CASSQVGYENTQYF | TGTGCCAGCAGCCAAGTGGGCTATGAGAATACGCAGTATTTT | . | TRBV4-2 | . | TRBJ2-3
CAWRLGQNTEAFF | TGTGCCTGGCGACTTGGACAGAACACTGAAGCTTTCTTT | . | TRBV30 | . | TRBJ1-1
CASSAQGGQETQYF | TGCGCCAGCAGCGCACAGGGGGGGCAAGAGACCCAGTACTTC | . | TRBV5-1 | . | TRBJ2-5
CASSDGSSWGETQYF | TGTGCCAGCAGTGACGGGAGCTCCTGGGGAGAGACCCAGTACTTC | . | TRBV25-1 | . | TRBJ2-5
CASSPLAAGARGGQETQYF | TGTGCCAGCTCACCCTTGGCAGCGGGGGCCCGCGGGGGCCAAGAGACCCAGTACTTC | TRBD2 | TRBV18 | . | TRBJ2-5
CASSGRDTGELFF | TGTGCCAGTTCAGGGAGGGACACCGGGGAGCTGTTTTTT | TRBD2 | TRBV25-1 | few | TRBJ2-2
CASSSSGRASDTQYF | TGTGCCAGCAGCTCTAGCGGGAGGGCCAGCGATACGCAGTATTTT | TRBD2 | TRBV11-1 | . | TRBJ2-3
CSATRGYGYTF | TGCAGTGCTACCAGAGGGTATGGCTACACCTTC | . | TRBV20-1 | . | TRBJ1-2
CASSPRQNTEAFF | TGTGCCAGCAGTCCGCGGCAGAACACTGAAGCTTTCTTT | . | TRBV7-9 | . | TRBJ1-1
CASSSGTGVYEQYF | TGTGCCAGTAGCTCCGGGACAGGGGTCTACGAGCAGTACTTC | TRBD1 | TRBV19 | . | TRBJ2-7
CASSNGQSSGNTIYF | TGCGCCAGCAGTAATGGACAAAGCTCTGGAAACACCATATATTTT | . | TRBV5-1 | . | TRBJ1-3
CASSADRDQDEQYF | TGTGCCAGCAGCGCCGACAGGGACCAAGACGAGCAGTACTTC | TRBD1 | TRBV9 | . | TRBJ2-7
CASSHYRGNEQFF | TGCGCCAGCAGCCATTACAGGGGGAATGAGCAGTTCTTC | TRBD1 | TRBV4-1 | . | TRBJ2-1
CASSVGPTGWDTEAFF | TGTGCCAGCAGCGTAGGGCCGACAGGGTGGGACACTGAAGCTTTCTTT | TRBD1 | TRBV9 | . | TRBJ1-1
CASSYNVGHNEQFF | TGCGCCAGCAGCTATAATGTGGGGCACAATGAGCAGTTCTTC | . | TRBV4-1 | . | TRBJ2-1
CASSLLDSTHEQYF | TGTGCCAGCAGTTTACTGGACAGTACCCACGAGCAGTACTTC | . | TRBV27 | few | TRBJ2-7
CASSLSGGVRWDEQFF | TGCGCCAGCAGCCTTAGCGGGGGGGTACGGTGGGATGAGCAGTTCTTC | TRBD2 | TRBV4-3 | . | TRBJ2-1
CASSLEGASPDTQYF | TGCGCCAGCAGCTTGGAGGGGGCGTCCCCAGATACGCAGTATTTT | TRBD1 | TRBV5-1 | . | TRBJ2-3
CASSQDRVSYTEAFF | TGCGCCAGCAGCCAAGATCGAGTGAGCTACACTGAAGCTTTCTTT | . | TRBV4-3 | . | TRBJ1-1
CASSPGGSTDTQYF | TGTGCCAGCAGCCCAGGGGGCAGCACAGATACGCAGTATTTT | TRBD1 | TRBV11-3 | . | TRBJ2-3
CASSLEVGVPQHF | TGTGCCAGCAGTTTAGAGGTTGGAGTTCCCCAGCATTTT | . | TRBV27 | . | TRBJ1-5
CASSEISRGNTEAFF | TGTGCCAGCAGTGAAATCTCCAGGGGGAACACTGAAGCTTTCTTT | . | TRBV2 | few | TRBJ1-1
CASRGTSGVNEQFF | TGTGCCAGCAGAGGGACTAGCGGGGTCAATGAGCAGTTCTTC | TRBD2 | TRBV2 | . | TRBJ2-1
CASTRPPSTEAFF | TGTGCCAGCACCAGGCCCCCCTCCACTGAAGCTTTCTTT | . | TRBV2 | . | TRBJ1-1
CACRRANTGELFF | TGTGCCTGCCGGAGGGCGAACACCGGGGAGCTGTTTTTT | . | TRBV19 | . | TRBJ2-2
CASGRGDTEAFF | TGTGCTAGTGGCCGGGGGGACACTGAAGCTTTCTTT | . | TRBV12-5 | . | TRBJ1-1
CASSWGGGDNEKLFF | TGTGCCAGCAGTTGGGGGGGAGGGGATAATGAAAAACTGTTTTTT | . | TRBV6-6 | few | TRBJ1-4
CASSVVAGRGNEQFF | TGTGCCAGCAGCGTAGTCGCGGGCAGGGGCAATGAGCAGTTCTTC | . | TRBV9 | . | TRBJ2-1
CASSFLAGDTGELFF | TGTGCTAGCAGCTTCCTAGCGGGAGACACCGGGGAGCTGTTTTTT | TRBD2 | TRBV7-7 | . | TRBJ2-2
CSVDGGGEAFF | TGCAGCGTTGACGGGGGAGGGGAAGCTTTCTTT | . | TRBV29-1 | . | TRBJ1-1
CASSAGISQRGQFF | TGCGCCAGCAGTGCGGGGATCTCTCAACGGGGGCAGTTCTTC | . | TRBV10-1 | . | TRBJ2-1
CAISDGGRTGREKLFF | TGTGCCATCAGTGATGGGGGTAGGACAGGGAGAGAAAAACTGTTTTTT | TRBD1 | TRBV10-3 | few | TRBJ1-4
CASNEPGGGRETQYF | TGTGCCAGCAACGAACCGGGAGGGGGCAGGGAGACCCAGTACTTC | . | TRBV28 | . | TRBJ2-5
CASSPPTGGNTEAFF | TGTGCCAGCAGTCCACCGACAGGGGGGAACACTGAAGCTTTCTTT | TRBD1 | TRBV28 | . | TRBJ1-1
CASSAEGQGGNEQFF | TGTGCCAGCAGTGCCGAGGGACAGGGGGGTAATGAGCAGTTCTTC | TRBD1 | TRBV2 | . | TRBJ2-1
CASSLAGGQRTDTQYF | TGCGCCAGCAGCTTGGCGGGGGGGCAGCGCACAGATACGCAGTATTTT | TRBD2 | TRBV5-1 | . | TRBJ2-3